There are a few counts of the clone carrying this T cell receptor beta chain. No antigen is known for it. The data are from a study of cytomegalovirus exposure and HLA in healthy donors. Study results and caveats: One variant, a missense change in DCLRE1C, was linked in a later analysis to TCR beta V- and J-gene trimming.

The PCR contained 60 Vbeta and 13 Jbeta primers. Under the authors' procedure: Later analysis identified some 80 million unique TCR beta chains, approximately 11 million shared. TCRdb's copy holds only in-frame clones and misses some; the assay was immunoSEQ multiplex PCR. The V and J calls and clone size come from that table; D and trimming were worked out from the DNA. Among approximately 150,000 clones, roughly 80% were seen once, and the ten largest hold about 13%. The length of the CDR3 is 15 residues. Germline V gene data show CDR1 as MNHNS and CDR2 as SASEGT. The V and J ends lost 9 bases and 4 bases, in that order; junction bases with no gene match: 9.

The rearrangement uses TRBV6-1 and TRBJ2-2; TRBD1 matches at 9 bases. Material: PBMCs. This sequence originates from a man aged 40-49 years in good health and CMV-seropositive. CDR3 sequence (DNA): TGTGCCAGTAAAAGGGGGACAGGGCCCACCGGGGAGCTGTTTTTT. It specifies CASKRGTGPTGELFF.